This T cell receptor beta chain was found in a study of T cell responses to AZD1222 COVID-19 vaccine. General observations from the study: The peak T cell response came first, and repertoires were sampled only after it. CD4 TCRs covered the whole spike, strongest at regions 160-218 and 743-854. Within unmutated variant regions lay the reported targets of nearly half of spike-specific TCRs.

Germline V CDR1 and CDR2: SGHTA, FQGNSA. Deletions cut 1 base from V and 4 bases from J, with 8 bases between. The CDR3 extends over 13 amino acids. Clones were read by immunoSEQ multiplex PCR, and TCRdb kept only the in-frame ones, dropping some. The sample consists of 78,000 or so clones, around three quarters of them appearing once. With respect to this clone: Antigen unknown.

The starting material was peripheral blood, obtained 28 days after the second AZD1222 dose. This chain uses TRBV7-2 with TRBJ2-7, with D maybe TRBD2 (5 bases). The source of this sequence is an adult who received the AZD1222 COVID-19 vaccine. Here the CDR3 DNA reads TGTGCCAGCAGCTTAGAGAGGGAATACGAGCAGTACTTC. Encoded protein: CASSLEREYEQYF.